This TCR beta chain was sequenced in a study of shared clonotypes between healthy human individuals. As concerns this clone: Its antigen is undetermined.

The donor population consisted of healthy HIV-negative adults with no recent acute infections or vaccinations. Both subsets, CD45RA+ naive and CD45RA-negative memory, were split from the CD4+ cells. The study's findings and limits: Rarefaction demonstrated incomplete sorted-subset sequencing despite large depth.

Replicate sorted-subset PCRs were loaded with around 200 ng DNA, 29,000 or so T cell genomes. Sequenced by immunoSEQ multiplex PCR; TCRdb stores in-frame clones only, minus some. Among over a million clones listed, more than 75% were seen once. There are 14 residues in the CDR3. V dropped 7 bases and J dropped 11 bases, with 21 bases sitting between them. Germline lookup yields CDR1 MNHNS and CDR2 SASEGT. The J gene is TRBJ1-5, the V gene TRBV6-1, with D possibly matching TRBD1 (6 bases). This TCR derives from a young man in good health. Some clones in this sample may be carry-over from other donors' samples. Source material: memory CD4+ T cells from PBMCs. Stated subset: CD45RA-negative fraction. The CDR3 DNA reads as TGTGCCAGCACCCTGGGGGGCTCTATTAGGGCCCAGCATTTT. Residues: CASTLGGSIRAQHF.